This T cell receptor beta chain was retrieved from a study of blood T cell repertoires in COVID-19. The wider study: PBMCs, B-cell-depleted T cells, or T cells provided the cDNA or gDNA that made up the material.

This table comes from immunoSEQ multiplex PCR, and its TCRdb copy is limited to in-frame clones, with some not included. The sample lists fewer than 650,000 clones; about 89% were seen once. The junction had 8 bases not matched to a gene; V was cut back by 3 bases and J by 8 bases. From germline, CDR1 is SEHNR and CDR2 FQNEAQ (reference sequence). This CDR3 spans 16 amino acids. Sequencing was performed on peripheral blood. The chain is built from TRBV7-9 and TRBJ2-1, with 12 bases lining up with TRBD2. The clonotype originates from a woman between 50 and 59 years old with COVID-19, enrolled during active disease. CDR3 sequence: CASSFPSGGAIDEQFF. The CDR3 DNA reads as TGTGCCAGCAGCTTCCCTAGCGGGGGGGCCATCGATGAGCAGTTCTTC.